This TCR beta chain was recovered during a study of T cell responses to AZD1222 COVID-19 vaccine. Findings of the study overall: The sample set comprised mostly white British donors with more females, and clonal diversity was possibly underestimated.

TCRdb keeps only in-frame clones here, not all; method: immunoSEQ multiplex PCR. The profile shows under 150,000 clones, about nine tenths of them singletons. This clone has only one observation. As yet, its antigen is unknown. The source of this sequence is an adult who received the AZD1222 COVID-19 vaccine. Sequencing was performed on peripheral blood, taken 28 days after the second AZD1222 dose.

Here the CDR3 reads CASSDSFRVHSNQPQHF. The CDR3 nucleotides read TGTGCCAGCAGTGACTCTTTTCGGGTACATAGCAATCAGCCCCAGCATTTT. This chain joins TRBV6-4 and TRBJ1-5; D is undetermined. The CDR3 spans 17 residues. Germline lookup yields CDR1 MRHNA and CDR2 SNTAGT. Trimming removed 0 bases at V and 0 bases at J, with 12 bases between.